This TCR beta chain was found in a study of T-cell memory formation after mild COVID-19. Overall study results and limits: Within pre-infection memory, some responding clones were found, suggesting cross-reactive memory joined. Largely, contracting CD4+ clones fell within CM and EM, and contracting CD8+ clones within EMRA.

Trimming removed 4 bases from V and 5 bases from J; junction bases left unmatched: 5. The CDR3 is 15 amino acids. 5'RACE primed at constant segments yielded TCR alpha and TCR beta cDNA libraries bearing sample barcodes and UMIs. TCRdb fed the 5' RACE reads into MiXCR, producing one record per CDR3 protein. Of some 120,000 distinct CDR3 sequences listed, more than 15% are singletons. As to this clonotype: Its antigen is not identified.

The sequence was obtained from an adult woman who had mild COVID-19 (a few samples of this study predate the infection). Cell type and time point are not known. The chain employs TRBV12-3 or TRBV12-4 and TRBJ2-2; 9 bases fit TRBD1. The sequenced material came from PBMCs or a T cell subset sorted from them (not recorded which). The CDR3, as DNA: TGTGCCAGCAGTTCCGACAGGGGGAGGACCGGGGAGCTGTTTTTT. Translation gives CASSSDRGRTGELFF.